This is a list of T cell receptor beta chains from one sample in a study of control samples from healthy donors and cancer patients. Repertoires were generated with immunoSEQ multiplex PCR, while TCRdb's copy carries only in-frame clones and drops some. The data hold roughly 84,000 clones, with roughly 91% observed a single time. Sequenced sample: blood. All receptors derive from a middle-aged man in good health. CDR3s include the opening cysteine and the closing phenylalanine or tryptophan. A D gene is named only where the DNA matches it firmly.

D gene,V gene,CDR3 protein
.,TRBV19,CASSIDITRDVGNTIYF
TRBD1,TRBV24-1,CATSDFPRGNYGYTF
.,TRBV6-5,CASSPWKGGIQYF
.,TRBV6-1,CASSESTPMTGANEKLFF
.,TRBV5-1,CASSLELAGDIQYF
TRBD2,TRBV5-1,CASRSGKETQYF
TRBD1,TRBV10-3,CAIRTGTANTEAFF
.,TRBV6-5,CASSYSMGEKLFF
.,TRBV20-1,CSATGGSGYTF
.,TRBV18,CASSSETVSYGYTF
TRBD1,TRBV24-1,CATSDLDRVDRNSPLHF
.,TRBV12-5,CATGRGLSYEQYF
TRBD1,TRBV30,CAWARGLSQPQHF
.,TRBV10-1,CASSGQYTEAFF
.,TRBV21-1,CARPQAQFF
.,TRBV3-1/TRBV3-2,CASSQGGARNTEAFF
.,TRBV3-1/TRBV3-2,CASSQHANTEAFF
TRBD1,TRBV24-1,CATSMGQGIKTQYF
TRBD2,TRBV27,CASSLWGSGGPNTGELFF
.,TRBV12-3/TRBV12-4,CASSSGWNTEAFF
.,TRBV5-4,CASSLKVGNTEAFF
.,TRBV19,CASKGSDRPGNIQYF
TRBD1,TRBV7-2,CASRRQGNEQFF
TRBD1,TRBV6-2/TRBV6-3,CASSLTGTRGSSYNEQFF
.,TRBV29-1,CSVVRGPNTEAFF